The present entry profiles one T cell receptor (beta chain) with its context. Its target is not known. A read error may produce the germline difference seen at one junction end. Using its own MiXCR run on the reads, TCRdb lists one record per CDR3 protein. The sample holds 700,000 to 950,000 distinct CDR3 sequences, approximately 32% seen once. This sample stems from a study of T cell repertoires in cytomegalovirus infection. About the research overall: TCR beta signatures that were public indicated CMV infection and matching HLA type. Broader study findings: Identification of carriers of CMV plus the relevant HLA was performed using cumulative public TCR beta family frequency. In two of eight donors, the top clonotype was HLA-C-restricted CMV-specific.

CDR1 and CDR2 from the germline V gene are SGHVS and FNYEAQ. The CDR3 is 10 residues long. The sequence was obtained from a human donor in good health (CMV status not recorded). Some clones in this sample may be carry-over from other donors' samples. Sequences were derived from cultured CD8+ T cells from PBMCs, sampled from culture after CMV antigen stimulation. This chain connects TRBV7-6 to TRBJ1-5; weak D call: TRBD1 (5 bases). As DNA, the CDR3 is TGCCGCAGGGCGAATCAGCCCCAGCATTTT. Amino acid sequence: CRRANQPQHF.